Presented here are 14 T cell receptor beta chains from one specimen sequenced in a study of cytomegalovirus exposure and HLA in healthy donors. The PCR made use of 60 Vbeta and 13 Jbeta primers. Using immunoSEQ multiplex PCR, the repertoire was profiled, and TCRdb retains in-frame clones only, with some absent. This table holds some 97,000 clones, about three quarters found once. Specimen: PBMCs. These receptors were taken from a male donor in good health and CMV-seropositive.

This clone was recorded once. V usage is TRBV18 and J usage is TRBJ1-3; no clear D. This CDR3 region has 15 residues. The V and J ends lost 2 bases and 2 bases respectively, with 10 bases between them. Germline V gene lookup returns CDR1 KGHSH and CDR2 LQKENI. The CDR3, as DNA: TGTGCCAGCTCACCAGAAGCGAGCCCTGGAAACACCATATATTTT. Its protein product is CASSPEASPGNTIYF.

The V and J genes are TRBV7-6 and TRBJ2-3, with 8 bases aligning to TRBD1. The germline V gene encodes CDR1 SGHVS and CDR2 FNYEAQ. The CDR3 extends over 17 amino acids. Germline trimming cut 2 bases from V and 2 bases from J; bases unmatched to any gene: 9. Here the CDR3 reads CASSLLPGQANTDTQYF. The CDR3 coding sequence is TGTGCCAGCAGCTTACTTCCGGGACAGGCAAACACAGATACGCAGTATTTT.

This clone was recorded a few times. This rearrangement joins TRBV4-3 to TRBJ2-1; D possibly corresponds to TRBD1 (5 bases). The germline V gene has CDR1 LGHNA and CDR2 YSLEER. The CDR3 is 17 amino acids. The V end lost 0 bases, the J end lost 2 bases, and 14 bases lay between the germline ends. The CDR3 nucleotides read TGCGCCAGCAGCCAAGATTTTGCAGGGCTTACCTACAATGAGCAGTTCTTC. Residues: CASSQDFAGLTYNEQFF.

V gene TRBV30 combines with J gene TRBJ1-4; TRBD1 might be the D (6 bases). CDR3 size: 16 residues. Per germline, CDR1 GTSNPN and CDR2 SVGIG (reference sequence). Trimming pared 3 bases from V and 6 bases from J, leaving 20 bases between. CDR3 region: CAWSTGPNEGYEKLFF. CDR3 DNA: TGTGCCTGGAGCACAGGGCCCAATGAGGGGTATGAAAAACTGTTTTTT.

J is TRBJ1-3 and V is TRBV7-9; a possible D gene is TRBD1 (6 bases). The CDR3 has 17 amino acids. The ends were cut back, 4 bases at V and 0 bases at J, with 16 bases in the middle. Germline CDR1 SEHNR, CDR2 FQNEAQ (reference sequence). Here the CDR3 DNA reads TGTGCCAGCAGCTACGGACAGCCGGGCGGCTCTGGAAACACCATATATTTT. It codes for CASSYGQPGGSGNTIYF.

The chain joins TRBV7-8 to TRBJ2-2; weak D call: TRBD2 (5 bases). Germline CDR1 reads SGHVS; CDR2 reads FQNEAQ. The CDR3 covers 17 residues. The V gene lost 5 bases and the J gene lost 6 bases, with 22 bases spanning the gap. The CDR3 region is CASSPPRRLPGAGELFF. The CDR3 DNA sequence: TGTGCCAGCAGCCCCCCTCGGAGGCTTCCCGGGGCCGGGGAGCTGTTTTTT. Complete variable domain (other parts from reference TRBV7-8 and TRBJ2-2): GAGVSQSPRYKVAKRGQDVALRCDPISGHVSLFWYQQALGQGPEFLTYFQNEAQLDKSGLPSDRFFAERPEGSVSTLKIQRTQQEDSAVYLCASSPPRRLPGAGELFFGEGSRLTVL.

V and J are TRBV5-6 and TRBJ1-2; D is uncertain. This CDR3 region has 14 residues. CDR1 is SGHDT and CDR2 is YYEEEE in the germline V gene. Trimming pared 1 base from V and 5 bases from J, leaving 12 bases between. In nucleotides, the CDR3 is TGTGCCAGCAGCTTGTATACAGTTGATTATGGCTACACCTTC. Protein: CASSLYTVDYGYTF.

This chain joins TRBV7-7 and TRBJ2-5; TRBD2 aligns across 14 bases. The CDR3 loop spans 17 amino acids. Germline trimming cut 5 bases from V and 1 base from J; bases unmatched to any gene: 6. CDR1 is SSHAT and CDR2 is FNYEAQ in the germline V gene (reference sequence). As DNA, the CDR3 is TGTGCCAGCAGCCGCCGACTAGCGGGGGGGATCCAAGAGACCCAGTACTTC. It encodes CASSRRLAGGIQETQYF.

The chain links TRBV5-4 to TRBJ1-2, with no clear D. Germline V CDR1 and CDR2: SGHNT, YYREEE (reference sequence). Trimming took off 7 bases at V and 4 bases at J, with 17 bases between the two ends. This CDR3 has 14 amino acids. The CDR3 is CASLPSGTPYGYTF. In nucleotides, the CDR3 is TGTGCCAGCCTCCCTTCGGGTACCCCCTATGGCTACACCTTC. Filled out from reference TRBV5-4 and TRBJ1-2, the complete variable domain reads ETGVTQSPTHLIKTRGQQVTLRCSSQSGHNTVSWYQQALGQGPQFIFQYYREEENGRGNFPPRFSGLQFPNYSSELNVNALELDDSALYLCASLPSGTPYGYTFGSGTRLTVV.

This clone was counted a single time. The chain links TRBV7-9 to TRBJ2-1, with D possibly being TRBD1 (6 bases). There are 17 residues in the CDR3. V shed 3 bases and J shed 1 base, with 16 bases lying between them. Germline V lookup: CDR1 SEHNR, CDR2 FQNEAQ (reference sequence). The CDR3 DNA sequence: TGTGCCAGCAGCTTGCTCGACACAGGGTATTCCTACAATGAGCAGTTCTTC. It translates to CASSLLDTGYSYNEQFF.

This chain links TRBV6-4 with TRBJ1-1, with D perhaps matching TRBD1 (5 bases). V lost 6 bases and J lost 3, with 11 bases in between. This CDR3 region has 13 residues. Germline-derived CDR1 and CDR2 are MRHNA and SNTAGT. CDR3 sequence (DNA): TGTGCCAGCAGCACACAGGCGGACACTGAAGCTTTCTTT. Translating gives CASSTQADTEAFF.

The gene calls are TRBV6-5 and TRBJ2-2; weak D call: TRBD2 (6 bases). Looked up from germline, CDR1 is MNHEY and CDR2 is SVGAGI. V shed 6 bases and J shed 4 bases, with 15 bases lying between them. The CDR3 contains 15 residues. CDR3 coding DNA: TGTGCCAGCAGACCACCTGGGACTTTCACCGGGGAGCTGTTTTTT. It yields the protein CASRPPGTFTGELFF.

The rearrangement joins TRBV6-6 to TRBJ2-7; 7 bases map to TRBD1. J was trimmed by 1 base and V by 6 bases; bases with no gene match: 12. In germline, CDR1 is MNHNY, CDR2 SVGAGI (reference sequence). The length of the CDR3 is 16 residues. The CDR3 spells CASSLMPGQVSYEQYF. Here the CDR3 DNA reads TGTGCCAGCAGCCTTATGCCCGGACAGGTATCCTACGAGCAGTACTTC.

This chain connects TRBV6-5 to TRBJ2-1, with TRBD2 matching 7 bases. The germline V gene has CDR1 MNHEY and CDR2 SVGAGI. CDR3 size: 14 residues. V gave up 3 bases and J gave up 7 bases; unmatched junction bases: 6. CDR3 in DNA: TGTGCCAGCAGTTATGGGGGGGGGATGAATGAGCAGTTCTTC. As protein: CASSYGGGMNEQFF.